The 18 T cell receptor beta chains given below trace back to one sample, sequenced in a study of blood T cell repertoires in COVID-19. Clones were read by immunoSEQ multiplex PCR, and TCRdb kept only the in-frame ones, dropping some. The table has more than 250,000 clones, roughly 84% seen once. The material sequenced was peripheral blood. Every receptor here comes from a human donor in a cohort sampled during active COVID-19.

The V gene is TRBV19, the J gene TRBJ1-5; TRBD1 matches at 7 bases. The CDR3 sequence is 14 residues long. With 3 bases clipped from V and 7 bases from J, the junction kept 6 bases outside the gene matches. Germline loops: CDR1 LNHDA, CDR2 SQIVND (reference sequence). The CDR3: CASSIDRVGQPQHF. The CDR3 DNA is TGTGCCAGTAGTATCGACAGGGTAGGACAGCCCCAGCATTTT.

A few counts support this clone. The genes are TRBV7-2 and TRBJ2-3; 7 bases line up with TRBD2. V lost 4 bases and J lost 3; bases outside the gene matches: 4. Germline loops: CDR1 SGHTA, CDR2 FQGNSA. This CDR3 contains 14 residues. Written as DNA, the CDR3 is TGTGCCAGCAGCTCTAGCGGACCTACAGATACGCAGTATTTT. Translation gives CASSSSGPTDTQYF.

This rearrangement joins TRBV4-1 to TRBJ1-4, with unresolved D. The V end lost 0 bases, the J end lost 6 bases, and 11 bases lay between the germline ends. The CDR3 length is 15 residues. Per germline, CDR1 MGHRA and CDR2 YSYEKL. The CDR3 nucleotides are TGCGCCAGCAGCCAAGAGGGATGGGGAGATGAAAAACTGTTTTTT. It encodes CASSQEGWGDEKLFF.

This clone was seen ten or more times. This rearrangement joins TRBV15 to TRBJ1-2; 8 bases align to TRBD1. The CDR3 spans 17 residues. Per germline, CDR1 LNHNV and CDR2 YYDKDF (reference sequence). Losses at the gene ends were 0 bases for V and 7 bases for J; bases not matched to a gene: 13. This chain's CDR3 is CATSRDALGQVVSGYTF. DNA of the CDR3: TGTGCCACCAGCAGAGACGCGCTGGGACAGGTGGTTTCTGGCTACACCTTC.

The chain uses TRBV28 and TRBJ2-1, with 8 bases matching TRBD2. The CDR3 loop spans 13 amino acids. Germline CDR1 reads MDHEN; CDR2 reads SYDVKM. J was trimmed by 9 bases and V by 5 bases; bases with no gene match: 6. The DNA of the CDR3 is TGTGCCAGCAGTCTGCCGGGGGGGTTTGAGCAGTTCTTC. It encodes CASSLPGGFEQFF.

The rearrangement links TRBV5-4 to TRBJ2-7; the match to TRBD2 covers 11 bases. Germline lookup yields CDR1 SGHNT and CDR2 YYREEE (reference sequence). CDR3 length: 16 amino acids. The V gene end was trimmed by 4 bases and the J gene end by 0 bases; junction bases not matched to a gene: 6. CDR3 nucleotides: TGTGCCAGCAGCCTCGGGGGACTAGCGGTCTCCTACGAGCAGTACTTC. Protein sequence: CASSLGGLAVSYEQYF.

This clone occurred a few times. V gene TRBV5-1 combines with J gene TRBJ2-6; TRBD1 might be the D (6 bases). Germline V lookup: CDR1 SGHRS, CDR2 YFSETQ. V was trimmed by 4 bases and J by 1 base, leaving 12 bases between them. The CDR3 consists of 16 residues. DNA for the CDR3: TGCGCCAGCAGCCCCGACAGGAGGTCTGGGGCCAACGTCCTGACTTTC. Encoded protein: CASSPDRRSGANVLTF.

V gene TRBV18 combines with J gene TRBJ1-1; no clear D gene. CDR1 and CDR2 (germline): KGHSH, LQKENI. This CDR3 spans 11 amino acids. V lost 5 bases to trimming and J lost 3 bases, with 4 bases between them. The CDR3 coding sequence is TGTGCCAGCTCAACGGACACTGAAGCTTTCTTT. Protein sequence: CASSTDTEAFF.

This chain links TRBV28 with TRBJ2-3, with a possible D match to TRBD1 (6 bases). CDR3 length equals 15 residues. The germline V gene has CDR1 MDHEN and CDR2 SYDVKM. The V end was cut by 6 bases, the J end by 4 bases, with 17 bases between. CDR3 coding DNA: TGTGCCAGCAGGGGGTCCAGGGGTATTGCAGATACGCAGTATTTT. The encoded protein is CASRGSRGIADTQYF.

With respect to this clone: An end of the junction does not agree with germline; a read error may underlie this. The V gene is TRBV7-7, the J gene TRBJ2-5, with TRBD1 matching over 7 bases. CDR3 length equals 15 residues. Germline values: CDR1 SSHAT, CDR2 FNYEAQ (reference sequence). CDR3 residues: CASSFRDSQQETQYF. The DNA of the CDR3 is TGTGCTAGCAGTTTTAGGGACAGCCAACAAGAGACCCAGTACTTC.

The chain carries TRBV6-6 and TRBJ2-3, with 11 bases identical to TRBD2. The length of the CDR3 is 15 residues. The trim removed 4 bases at V and 6 bases at J, leaving 6 bases unmatched. In germline, CDR1 is MNHNY, CDR2 SVGAGI (reference sequence). Here the CDR3 reads CASSSSTSGADTQYF. The CDR3 DNA follows: TGTGCCAGCAGTTCATCGACTAGCGGGGCTGATACGCAGTATTTT.

The genes are TRBV5-4 and TRBJ2-5; 7 nucleotides match TRBD1. The CDR3 consists of 15 residues. Germline assignment: CDR1 SGHNT and CDR2 YYREEE (reference sequence). After removal of 4 bases from V and 3 bases from J, the junction contained 9 bases not matched to a gene. The CDR3 loop is CASSPKGQKKETQYF. CDR3 sequence (DNA): TGTGCCAGCAGCCCTAAGGGACAGAAGAAAGAGACCCAGTACTTC. The complete variable domain, with remaining parts taken from reference TRBV5-4 and TRBJ2-5, reads ETGVTQSPTHLIKTRGQQVTLRCSSQSGHNTVSWYQQALGQGPQFIFQYYREEENGRGNFPPRFSGLQFPNYSSELNVNALELDDSALYLCASSPKGQKKETQYFGPGTRLLVL.

The sample holds one count of this clone. The rearrangement joins TRBV2 to TRBJ2-2; 12 nucleotides agree with TRBD2. Germline V gene lookup returns CDR1 SNHLY and CDR2 FYNNEI. The length of the CDR3 is 15 residues. V shed 4 bases and J 6 bases; nucleotides not matched to a gene: 3. Here the CDR3 reads CASSVLAGGSGELFF. The CDR3 nucleotides read TGTGCCAGCAGTGTACTAGCGGGAGGATCCGGGGAGCTGTTTTTT.

This chain links TRBV28 with TRBJ1-2, with unresolved D. CDR3 length: 15 amino acids. V was cut by 1 base and J by 8 bases, with 17 bases left in between. Germline CDR1 and CDR2: MDHEN and SYDVKM. In nucleotides, the CDR3 is TGTGCCAGCAGTTTATCTAATCGAGGATGGTTCGGCTACACCTTC. It codes for CASSLSNRGWFGYTF.

CDR3 in DNA: TGTGCCAGTAGTATATCTCCAGGGGCGACGATAAACTATGGCTACACCTTC. Residues: CASSISPGATINYGYTF. This sequence joins TRBV19 and TRBJ1-2; weak D call: TRBD1 (6 bases). Germline lookup yields CDR1 LNHDA and CDR2 SQIVND (reference sequence). The CDR3 extends over 17 amino acids. The ends were cut back, 2 bases at V and 2 bases at J, with 18 bases in the middle.

The chain combines TRBV5-4 with TRBJ2-5; D unclear. This CDR3 is built from 13 residues. The germline gives CDR1 SGHNT, CDR2 YYREEE (reference sequence). V was trimmed by 0 bases and J by 1 base, leaving 4 bases between them. CDR3 amino acids: CASSLGLQETQYF. In DNA, the CDR3 is TGTGCCAGCAGCTTGGGACTCCAAGAGACCCAGTACTTC.

The chain couples TRBV9 to TRBJ2-7; perhaps TRBD2 as D (5 bases). Germline V gene sequence: CDR1 SGDLS, CDR2 YYNGEE. Trimming pared 4 bases from V and 9 bases from J, leaving 23 bases between. This CDR3 spans 15 amino acids. The CDR3 protein is CASSSQVRTGSGQYF. CDR3 DNA sequence: TGTGCCAGCAGCTCCCAGGTTCGGACGGGATCTGGGCAGTACTTC.

The CDR3 reads CASSQLPSGRVGEQYF. The CDR3 nucleotides read TGTGCCAGCAGCCAACTACCTAGCGGGAGGGTTGGCGAGCAGTACTTC. The chain has TRBV3-1 (or the pseudogene TRBV3-2) and TRBJ2-7; TRBD2 matches at 12 bases. CDR1 LGHDT and CDR2 YNNKEL come from the germline V gene (reference sequence). The length of the CDR3 is 16 residues. Losses at the gene ends were 2 bases for V and 6 bases for J; bases not matched to a gene: 8.